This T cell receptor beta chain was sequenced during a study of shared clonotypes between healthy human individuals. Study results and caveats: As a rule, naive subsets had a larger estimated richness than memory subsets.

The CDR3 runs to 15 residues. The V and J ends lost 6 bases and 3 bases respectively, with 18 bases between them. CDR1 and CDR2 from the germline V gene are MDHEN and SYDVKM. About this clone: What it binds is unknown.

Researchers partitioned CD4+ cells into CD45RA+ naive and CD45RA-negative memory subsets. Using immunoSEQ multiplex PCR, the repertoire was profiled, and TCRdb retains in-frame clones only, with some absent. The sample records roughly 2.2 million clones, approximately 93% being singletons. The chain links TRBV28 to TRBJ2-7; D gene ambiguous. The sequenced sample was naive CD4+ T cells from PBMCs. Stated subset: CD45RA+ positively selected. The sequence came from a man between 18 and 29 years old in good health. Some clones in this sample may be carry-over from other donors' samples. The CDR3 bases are TGTGCCAGCAGCGACGCCCGGCAGGCCCTCTACGAGCAGTACTTC. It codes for CASSDARQALYEQYF.